These T cell receptor beta chains were read from a single sample in a study of regulatory T cells in long-lasting Graves disease. TCRdb processed the multiplex PCR reads anew with MiXCR; each CDR3 protein has one entry. The sample shows hundreds of thousands of distinct CDR3 sequences, roughly 12% of them seen only once. This same sample was also taken into another study, of T cells in Graves' hyperthyroidism and ophthalmopathy.

Here the sequenced sample was peripheral blood mononuclear cells (PBMCs), taken at new diagnosis, from a patient treated with antithyroid drugs. Every receptor here comes from a man between 25 and 39 years old with Graves disease. Both conserved end residues are part of each CDR3. D genes are given only for firm matches. Clone size is not always given. Where it is, it says once, few, many or a class for expanded clones.

v_gene	d_gene	j_gene	abundance	CDR3aa	CDR3nt
TRBV4-1	.	TRBJ2-3	many	CASSQVNLVTDTQYF	TGCGCCAGCAGCCAAGTTAACTTAGTCACAGATACGCAGTATTTT
TRBV24-1	TRBD2	TRBJ2-1	many	CATSDRLALDEQFF	TGTGCCACCAGTGATCGACTAGCTCTCGATGAGCAGTTCTTC
TRBV11-2	.	TRBJ1-1	many	CASSLGGGVNTEAFF	TGTGCCAGCAGCTTAGGTGGGGGAGTGAACACTGAAGCTTTCTTT
TRBV5-1	TRBD2	TRBJ2-1	many	CASSRTTSGTPNEQFF	TGCGCCAGCAGCAGGACTACTAGCGGAACACCTAATGAGCAGTTCTTC
TRBV30	TRBD2	TRBJ2-3	few	CAWSGTSPDTQYF	TGTGCCTGGAGTGGGACTAGCCCAGATACGCAGTATTTT
TRBV6-2/TRBV6-3	TRBD1	TRBJ2-3	few	CASRNRGPGDTQYF	TGTGCCAGCAGAAACAGGGGGCCGGGAGATACGCAGTATTTT
TRBV20-1	TRBD2	TRBJ2-7	.	CSARGGSREQYF	TGCAGTGCTAGGGGGGGGTCCCGCGAGCAGTACTTC
TRBV20-1	.	TRBJ2-3	.	CSASSYGVADTQYF	TGCAGTGCTTCATCGTACGGGGTTGCAGATACGCAGTATTTT
TRBV6-1	TRBD1	TRBJ1-5	many	CASRATGGHSNQPQHF	TGTGCCAGCAGAGCCACAGGGGGTCATAGCAATCAGCCCCAGCATTTT
TRBV27	.	TRBJ1-1	many	CASSRALGFGEAFF	TGTGCCAGCAGCCGGGCCCTTGGTTTTGGTGAAGCTTTCTTT
TRBV19	TRBD1	TRBJ2-5	many	CASRQNIKQGAEGETQYF	TGTGCCAGTAGGCAGAATATTAAGCAGGGGGCCGAGGGGGAGACCCAGTACTTC
TRBV6-1	.	TRBJ1-2	few	CASTGGAPRGYTF	TGTGCCAGCACGGGTGGGGCGCCTAGGGGCTACACCTTC
TRBV7-9	.	TRBJ2-3	once	CASSILEGQTDTQYF	TGTGCCAGCAGCATTCTGGAGGGCCAAACAGATACGCAGTATTTT
TRBV29-1	.	TRBJ2-7	many	CSVELGSYEQYF	TGCAGCGTTGAGCTAGGCTCCTACGAGCAGTACTTC
TRBV11-2	.	TRBJ2-5	few	CASSLEFLAEGAMETQYF	TGTGCCAGCAGCTTAGAGTTCTTAGCGGAAGGGGCTATGGAGACCCAGTACTTC
TRBV27	.	TRBJ2-4	few	CASRGNELAKNIQYF	TGTGCCAGCAGGGGGAATGAACTAGCCAAAAACATTCAGTACTTC
TRBV12-3/TRBV12-4	.	TRBJ2-1	many	CASTSQASYNEQFF	TGTGCCAGTACCTCTCAGGCGTCCTACAATGAGCAGTTCTTC
TRBV5-1	TRBD2	TRBJ2-7	.	CASSLVPSGNYEQYF	TGCGCCAGCAGCTTGGTTCCTAGCGGCAATTACGAGCAGTACTTC
TRBV30	.	TRBJ2-2	.	CAWGPGPLDGELFF	TGTGCCTGGGGCCCGGGACCGCTCGACGGGGAGCTGTTTTTT
TRBV7-9	.	TRBJ1-2	many	CASSLYVVGQGHYGYTF	TGTGCCAGCAGCTTATATGTTGTCGGGCAGGGGCACTATGGCTACACCTTC
TRBV13	.	TRBJ1-1	many	CASSPRELMNTEAFF	TGTGCCAGCAGTCCCCGGGAACTCATGAACACTGAAGCTTTCTTT
TRBV19	.	TRBJ2-5	.	CASSIQHSETQYF	TGTGCCAGTAGTATCCAGCACAGCGAGACCCAGTACTTC
TRBV7-2	.	TRBJ2-2	many	CASSLVWAAGELFF	TGTGCCAGCAGCTTAGTGTGGGCCGCCGGGGAGCTGTTTTTT
TRBV7-9	TRBD2	TRBJ2-1	many	CASSFQSAGDEQFF	TGTGCCAGCAGCTTCCAGTCGGCGGGAGACGAGCAGTTCTTC
TRBV20-1	.	TRBJ2-7	many	CSAGKTRLAYEQYF	TGCAGTGCGGGGAAGACTCGACTTGCCTACGAGCAGTACTTC
TRBV30	TRBD1	TRBJ1-5	few	CAWSVLSRGRHQPQHF	TGTGCCTGGAGTGTATTATCCAGGGGGCGTCATCAGCCCCAGCATTTT
TRBV3-1	TRBD1	TRBJ2-5	.	CASSGYYRGVETQYF	TGTGCCAGCAGCGGATATTACAGGGGGGTGGAGACCCAGTACTTC
TRBV18	.	TRBJ2-3	many	CASSPQADTQYF	TGTGCCAGCTCACCCCAGGCAGATACGCAGTATTTT
TRBV14	.	TRBJ1-2	.	CASSQEFGRNYGYTF	TGTGCCAGCAGCCAAGAGTTTGGGCGGAACTATGGCTACACCTTC
TRBV19	TRBD1	TRBJ2-5	.	CASSRNRGETQYF	TGTGCCAGTAGCCGAAACAGGGGTGAGACCCAGTACTTC
TRBV2	TRBD1	TRBJ1-2	few	CASRDRVNYGYTF	TGTGCCAGCAGGGACAGGGTTAACTATGGCTACACCTTC
TRBV15	.	TRBJ2-1	.	CATSRDRGIEQFF	TGTGCCACCAGCAGAGATCGGGGGATTGAGCAGTTCTTC
TRBV6-1	.	TRBJ1-3	many	CASSEWPAGGVGNTIYF	TGTGCCAGCAGTGAATGGCCGGCTGGCGGTGTGGGAAACACCATATATTTT
TRBV6-1	TRBD1	TRBJ1-2	many	CASSGLGTDASSGYGYTF	TGTGCCAGCAGTGGATTAGGGACAGACGCCTCATCCGGCTATGGCTACACCTTC
TRBV5-6	.	TRBJ2-1	many	CASSYIGGDDNEQFF	TGTGCCAGCAGCTATATAGGTGGGGACGACAATGAGCAGTTCTTC
TRBV29-1	.	TRBJ2-3	many	CSVEGFEGNTDTQYF	TGCAGCGTTGAGGGTTTTGAGGGCAACACAGATACGCAGTATTTT
TRBV11-2	TRBD2	TRBJ2-1	.	CASSSEGGRRGNEQFF	TGTGCCAGCAGCTCCGAAGGCGGGAGAAGGGGTAATGAGCAGTTCTTC
TRBV19	TRBD1	TRBJ2-5	many	CASSISLGQASRKTQYF	TGTGCCAGTAGTATCAGTTTGGGACAGGCATCGAGAAAGACCCAGTACTTC
TRBV5-1	TRBD1	TRBJ2-1	.	CASSTRQGDGGEQFF	TGCGCCAGCAGCACCCGACAGGGGGACGGCGGTGAGCAGTTCTTC
TRBV7-9	.	TRBJ2-7	many	CASSFFQGPYEQYF	TGTGCCAGCAGCTTCTTTCAAGGGCCCTACGAGCAGTACTTC
TRBV18	.	TRBJ2-5	many	CASSPIPDSQETQYF	TGTGCCAGCTCACCCATACCGGACAGCCAAGAGACCCAGTACTTC
TRBV7-2	TRBD2	TRBJ2-3	many	CASSLKRDGADTQYF	TGTGCCAGCAGCTTGAAGCGGGATGGGGCAGATACGCAGTATTTT
TRBV6-2/TRBV6-3	.	TRBJ2-1	.	CASSYEGYYNEQFF	TGTGCCAGCAGTTATGAGGGGTATTACAATGAGCAGTTCTTC
TRBV6-9	.	TRBJ1-3	.	CASSYSQPASGNTIYF	TGTGCCAGCAGTTACTCTCAACCGGCATCTGGAAACACCATATATTTT
TRBV9	TRBD2	TRBJ2-6	.	CASSVEIETSGRPLSGANVLTF	TGTGCCAGCAGCGTAGAGATTGAGACTAGCGGGAGACCGCTCTCTGGGGCCAACGTCCTGACTTTC
TRBV20-1	.	TRBJ1-5	.	CSARVGSNQPQHF	TGCAGTGCTAGGGTGGGCAGCAATCAGCCCCAGCATTTT
TRBV30	.	TRBJ1-2	.	CAWSFATSLGYTF	TGTGCCTGGAGTTTTGCTACGAGCCTTGGCTACACCTTC
TRBV6-2/TRBV6-3	TRBD2	TRBJ2-2	.	CASSPGTSGRNTRELFF	TGTGCCAGCAGCCCCGGGACTAGCGGGAGAAACACCAGGGAGCTGTTTTTT
TRBV19	.	TRBJ2-5	many	CASNRETQYF	TGTGCCAGTAATCGGGAGACCCAGTACTTC
TRBV7-2	.	TRBJ2-3	many	CASSRDWGTDTQYF	TGTGCCAGCAGCCGGGACTGGGGCACAGATACGCAGTATTTT
TRBV2	TRBD1	TRBJ2-7	medium-sized	CASSKQGAGYEQYF	TGTGCCAGCAGCAAACAGGGGGCGGGGTACGAGCAGTACTTC
TRBV5-1	TRBD2	TRBJ2-1	.	CASSGLLAGLGNEQFF	TGCGCCAGCAGCGGACTACTAGCGGGATTGGGCAATGAGCAGTTCTTC
TRBV6-1	TRBD1	TRBJ2-5	many	CASSLTGDQETQYF	TGTGCCAGCAGCTTGACAGGGGACCAAGAGACCCAGTACTTC
TRBV12-3/TRBV12-4	TRBD1	TRBJ1-1	many	CASSPRTGQNTEAFF	TGTGCCAGCAGTCCGAGGACAGGGCAGAACACTGAAGCTTTCTTT
TRBV27	.	TRBJ2-1	many	CASSPLTALGEQFF	TGTGCCAGCAGCCCCCTAACAGCCCTCGGCGAGCAGTTCTTC
TRBV7-9	TRBD2	TRBJ2-1	many	CASSLGPRLAGSYNEQFF	TGTGCCAGCAGCTTAGGCCCAAGGCTAGCGGGTTCTTACAATGAGCAGTTCTTC
TRBV18	.	TRBJ2-1	few	CASSPYRDKGYNEQFF	TGTGCCAGCTCACCATACCGGGACAAGGGGTACAATGAGCAGTTCTTC